These 22 T cell receptor beta chains originate from one sample sequenced in a study of cytomegalovirus exposure and HLA in healthy donors. The protocol was immunoSEQ multiplex PCR, while the TCRdb copy is restricted to in-frame clones and leaves out a portion. Of approximately 82,000 clones in the sample, 85% to 95% were seen once. The sequencing sample was made of PBMCs. These receptors all stem from a woman aged 18-29 years in good health and CMV-seronegative.

V and J are TRBV25-1 and TRBJ2-2, with 10 bases that match TRBD2. The CDR3 consists of 16 residues. Trimming removed 5 bases from V and 5 bases from J; junction bases left unmatched: 8. Germline CDR1 MGHDK, CDR2 SYGVNS. CDR3 region: CASSQAGGPRTGELFF. In DNA form, the CDR3 reads TGTGCCAGCAGTCAAGCGGGAGGGCCCAGAACCGGGGAGCTGTTTTTT.

The genes are TRBV12-5 and TRBJ1-1; TRBD1 agrees at 8 bases. The CDR3 runs to 15 residues. V was clipped by 0 bases and J by 2 bases; unmatched bases: 2. Germline V gene sequence: CDR1 LGHNT, CDR2 FRNRAP. The CDR3: CASGLVTGANTEAFF. CDR3 coding DNA: TGTGCTAGTGGTTTGGTGACAGGGGCAAACACTGAAGCTTTCTTT.

This clone has a single count. The CDR3 nucleotides read TGTGCCAGCAGTTTAGGACAGGGGGCGGTCTATGGCTACACCTTC. The encoded protein is CASSLGQGAVYGYTF. The V gene is TRBV28, the J gene TRBJ1-2, with 11 bases lining up with TRBD1. This CDR3 contains 15 residues. The germline V gene encodes CDR1 MDHEN and CDR2 SYDVKM. V dropped 2 bases and J dropped 4; count of bases not matched to a gene: 3.

The gene calls are TRBV10-1 and TRBJ2-7; 7 positions match TRBD2. The junction had 10 bases not matched to a gene; V was cut back by 2 bases and J by 3 bases. The CDR3 spans 16 residues. The germline CDR1 and CDR2 sequences are WNHNN and SYGVQD (reference sequence). The CDR3 is CASSEGAGVVFYEQYF. Written as DNA, the CDR3 is TGCGCCAGCAGTGAGGGGGCGGGAGTCGTTTTCTACGAGCAGTACTTC.

This chain connects TRBV28 to TRBJ2-7, with D possibly being TRBD2 (5 bases). V was cut by 8 bases and J by 1 base, with 9 bases left in between. The germline V gene has CDR1 MDHEN and CDR2 SYDVKM. The CDR3 consists of 12 residues. CDR3 sequence: CASLALSYEQYF. The DNA for the CDR3 is TGTGCCAGCCTAGCTCTTTCCTACGAGCAGTACTTC.

This chain connects TRBV10-3 to TRBJ1-2; 7 nucleotides match TRBD1. This CDR3 has 21 residues. Germline trimming cut 6 bases from V and 0 bases from J; bases unmatched to any gene: 25. In germline, CDR1 is ENHRY, CDR2 SYGVKD. CDR3 residues: CAIRPASLPGTEARSNYGYTF. Written as DNA, the CDR3 is TGTGCCATCAGGCCGGCCTCTCTTCCCGGGACAGAGGCCCGATCTAACTATGGCTACACCTTC.

The rearrangement uses TRBV9 and TRBJ1-3, with D possibly being TRBD1 (6 bases). Trimming pared 0 bases from V and 0 bases from J, leaving 16 bases between. Germline V gene sequence: CDR1 SGDLS, CDR2 YYNGEE. This CDR3 is 18 amino acids long. This chain's CDR3 is CASSVAGAGASSGNTIYF. The CDR3 nucleotides are TGTGCCAGCAGCGTAGCTGGGGCAGGGGCGAGCTCTGGAAACACCATATATTTT.

The chain uses TRBV2 and TRBJ2-2; 9 bases are shared with TRBD1. The V gene end was trimmed by 4 bases and the J gene end by 4 bases; junction bases not matched to a gene: 4. The CDR3 sequence is 15 residues long. The germline gives CDR1 SNHLY, CDR2 FYNNEI. The chain's CDR3 is CASSGQGVITGELFF. CDR3 sequence (DNA): TGTGCCAGCAGTGGACAGGGGGTCATCACCGGGGAGCTGTTTTTT.

The chain links TRBV7-9 to TRBJ1-2; D gene uncertain. The length of the CDR3 is 13 residues. V was clipped by 5 bases and J by 4 bases, with 11 bases between them. Germline V gives CDR1 SEHNR, CDR2 FQNEAQ (reference sequence). CDR3 DNA: TGTGCCAGCAGCCCGGGAGGCGGCTATGGCTACACCTTC. Protein: CASSPGGGYGYTF.

The chain employs TRBV30 and TRBJ2-2; D is unresolved. Trimming removed 4 bases at V and 2 bases at J, with 5 bases between. Germline loops: CDR1 GTSNPN, CDR2 SVGIG (reference sequence). This CDR3 is built from 12 residues. This chain's CDR3 is CAWTLNTGELFF. The CDR3 DNA is TGTGCCTGGACTCTTAACACCGGGGAGCTGTTTTTT.

The chain uses TRBV7-2 and TRBJ2-1, with 11 bases fitting TRBD2. With V trimmed by 5 bases and J by 10 bases, 7 bases remained unmatched. The V gene's germline CDR1 is SGHTA and CDR2 FQGNSA. CDR3 length: 14 residues. CDR3 region: CASSLSGGAGEQFF. The CDR3 DNA reads TGTGCCAGCAGCCTTAGCGGGGGGGCGGGAGAGCAGTTCTTC.

CDR3 region: CASSSADRLDQPQHF. The DNA for the CDR3 is TGTGCCAGCAGCTCCGCTGACAGGCTAGATCAGCCCCAGCATTTT. This chain joins TRBV7-9 and TRBJ1-5; weak D call: TRBD1 (6 bases). Per the germline V gene, CDR1 is SEHNR and CDR2 is FQNEAQ (reference sequence). V was pared by 4 bases and J by 5 bases, with 15 bases between. This CDR3 contains 15 residues.

The V and J genes are TRBV19 and TRBJ2-3, with TRBD2 as a possible D gene (6 bases). V was cut by 6 bases and J by 1 base, with 11 bases left in between. CDR1 and CDR2 (germline): LNHDA, SQIVND (reference sequence). The CDR3 is made up of 14 amino acids. The chain's CDR3 is CASSLGLRTDTQYF. The DNA for the CDR3 is TGTGCCAGTAGCCTCGGACTACGCACAGATACGCAGTATTTT.

The V call is TRBV7-2, the J call TRBJ1-2, with no clear D. Germline CDR1 SGHTA, CDR2 FQGNSA. The V gene lost 5 bases and the J gene lost 2 bases, with 12 bases spanning the gap. This CDR3 region has 14 residues. The CDR3 sequence is CASSPYQANYGYTF. The CDR3 nucleotides are TGTGCCAGCAGCCCCTACCAGGCCAACTATGGCTACACCTTC.

The chain joins TRBV7-9 to TRBJ1-5; TRBD1 agrees at 8 bases. The CDR3 has 15 residues. The J segment lost 5 bases and the V segment lost 8 bases, leaving 11 bases of the junction unmatched. Germline values: CDR1 SEHNR, CDR2 FQNEAQ (reference sequence). The CDR3: CASGPEDRVDQPQHF. CDR3 coding DNA: TGTGCCAGCGGCCCAGAGGACAGGGTGGATCAGCCCCAGCATTTT.

This clone is a singleton in its sample. V gene TRBV2 combines with J gene TRBJ2-7; D is unresolved. CDR3 length: 13 amino acids. Trimming cost V 6 bases and J 1 base, with 10 bases left between them. CDR1 SNHLY and CDR2 FYNNEI come from the germline V gene. The CDR3 region has the DNA TGTGCCAGCAGGGAGACCTATTCCTACGAGCAGTACTTC. Translation gives CASRETYSYEQYF.

V usage is TRBV7-2 and J usage is TRBJ2-5, with TRBD2 matching over 12 bases. From germline, CDR1 is SGHTA and CDR2 FQGNSA. CDR3 length: 19 amino acids. The V segment lost 4 bases and the J segment 5 bases; nucleotides outside the gene matches: 17. The CDR3 bases are TGTGCCAGCAGCTCCCTCCCGGGACTAGCGGGTGGGAGGAAGGAGACCCAGTACTTC. It yields the protein CASSSLPGLAGGRKETQYF.

V gene TRBV5-4 combines with J gene TRBJ2-3, with 8 bases lining up with TRBD1. The CDR3 is made up of 14 amino acids. Germline V gives CDR1 SGHNT, CDR2 YYREEE (reference sequence). V lost 7 bases, J lost 4 bases, and 8 bases stayed unmatched. The CDR3 region has the DNA TGTGCCAGCTTGGCAGGGGGCCTTTCAGATACGCAGTATTTT. This codes for CASLAGGLSDTQYF.

V and J are TRBV6-1 and TRBJ1-5; 7 bases line up with TRBD1. The CDR3 is made up of 13 amino acids. V dropped 7 bases and J dropped 7; count of bases not matched to a gene: 7. CDR1 is MNHNS, CDR2 SASEGT, per germline. The CDR3 region has the DNA TGTGCCAGCAATTGGGACAGTTGGCAGCCCCAGCATTTT. As protein: CASNWDSWQPQHF.

V and J are TRBV27 and TRBJ2-1; 7 positions agree with TRBD1. The length of the CDR3 is 14 residues. With V trimmed by 11 bases and J by 6 bases, 13 bases remained unmatched. CDR1 and CDR2 from the germline V gene are MNHEY and SMNVEV (reference sequence). CDR3 sequence: CASQGVGAVNEQFF. The CDR3 nucleotides read TGTGCCTCTCAGGGGGTCGGGGCGGTCAATGAGCAGTTCTTC.

The sample holds one count of this clone. The CDR3, as DNA: TGTGCCAGCAGTTTAGTGGCGGCTCCTAATCAGCCCCAGCATTTT. This sequence encodes CASSLVAAPNQPQHF. The chain couples TRBV27 to TRBJ1-5; no definite D call. The V end lost 2 bases, the J end lost 4 bases, and 12 bases lay between the germline ends. Germline CDR1 and CDR2: MNHEY and SMNVEV (reference sequence). The CDR3 runs to 15 residues.

V and J are TRBV7-2 and TRBJ2-2, with 13 bases aligning to TRBD2. The CDR3 contains 19 residues. Germline lookup yields CDR1 SGHTA and CDR2 FQGNSA. V trimming: 2 bases; J trimming: 1 base; junction bases outside the gene matches: 7. CDR3 DNA: TGTGCCAGCAGCTTACCGAGGACTAGCGGGGGCCTGAACACCGGGGAGCTGTTTTTT. As protein: CASSLPRTSGGLNTGELFF.